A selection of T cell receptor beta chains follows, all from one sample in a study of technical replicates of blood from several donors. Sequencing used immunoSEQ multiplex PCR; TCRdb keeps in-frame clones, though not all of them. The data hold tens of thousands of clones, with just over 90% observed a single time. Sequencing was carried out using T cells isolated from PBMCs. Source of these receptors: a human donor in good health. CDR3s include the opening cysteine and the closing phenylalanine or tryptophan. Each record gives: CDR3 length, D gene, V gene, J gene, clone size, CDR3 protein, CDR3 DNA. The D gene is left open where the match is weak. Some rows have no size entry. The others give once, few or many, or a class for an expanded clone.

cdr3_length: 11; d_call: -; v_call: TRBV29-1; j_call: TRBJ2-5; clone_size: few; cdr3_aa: CSVPYPETQYF; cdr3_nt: TGCAGCGTTCCCTATCCGGAGACCCAGTACTTC
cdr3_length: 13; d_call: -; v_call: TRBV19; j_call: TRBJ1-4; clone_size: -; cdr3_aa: CASTTGGREKLFF; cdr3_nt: TGTGCCAGTACAACGGGGGGACGAGAAAAACTGTTTTTT
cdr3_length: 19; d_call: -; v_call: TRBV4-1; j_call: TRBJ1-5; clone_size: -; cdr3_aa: CASSQDRGRQSVRGQPQHF; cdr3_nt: TGCGCCAGCAGCCAAGACAGGGGTCGACAGTCCGTTCGTGGTCAGCCCCAGCATTTT
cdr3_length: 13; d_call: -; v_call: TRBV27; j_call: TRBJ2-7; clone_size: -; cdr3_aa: CASSFAGRYEQYF; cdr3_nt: TGTGCCAGCAGTTTTGCAGGGCGGTACGAGCAGTACTTC
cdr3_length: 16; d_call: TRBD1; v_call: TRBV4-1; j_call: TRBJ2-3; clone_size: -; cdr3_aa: CASSQWGTGEGDTQYF; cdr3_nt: TGCGCCAGCAGCCAATGGGGGACAGGGGAAGGAGATACGCAGTATTTT
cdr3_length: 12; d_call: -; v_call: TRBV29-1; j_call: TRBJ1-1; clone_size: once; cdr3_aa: CSVEGTYTEAFF; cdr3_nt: TGCAGCGTTGAGGGCACATACACTGAAGCTTTCTTT
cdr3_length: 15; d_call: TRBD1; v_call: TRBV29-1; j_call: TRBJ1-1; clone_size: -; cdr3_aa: CSVEEWTGMNTEAFF; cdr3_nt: TGCAGCGTGGAGGAGTGGACAGGGATGAACACTGAAGCTTTCTTT
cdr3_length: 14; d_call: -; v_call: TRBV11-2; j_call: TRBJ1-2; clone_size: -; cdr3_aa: CASSLGGPDYGYTF; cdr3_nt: TGTGCCAGCAGCTTAGGGGGGCCCGACTATGGCTACACCTTC
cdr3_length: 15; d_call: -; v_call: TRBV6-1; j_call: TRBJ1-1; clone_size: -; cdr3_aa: CASNQGGGLRDLAFF; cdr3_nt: TGTGCCAGCAACCAGGGAGGGGGATTAAGAGACTTGGCTTTCTTT
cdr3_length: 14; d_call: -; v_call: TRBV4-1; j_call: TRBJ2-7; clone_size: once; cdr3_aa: CASSQERLGYEQYF; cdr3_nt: TGCGCCAGCAGCCAAGAGAGACTAGGGTACGAGCAGTACTTC
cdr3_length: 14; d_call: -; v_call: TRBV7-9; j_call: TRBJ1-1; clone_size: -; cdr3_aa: CASSRSGRGTEAFF; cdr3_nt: TGTGCCAGCAGCCGAAGCGGCAGGGGAACTGAAGCTTTCTTT
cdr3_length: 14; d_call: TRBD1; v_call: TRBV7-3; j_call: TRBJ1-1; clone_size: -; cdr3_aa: CASSLAPGQGLAFF; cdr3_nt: TGTGCCAGCAGCTTGGCTCCGGGACAGGGTTTGGCTTTCTTT
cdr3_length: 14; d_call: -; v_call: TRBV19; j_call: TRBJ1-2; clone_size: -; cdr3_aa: CASSMVPQGHGYTF; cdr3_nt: TGTGCCAGTAGTATGGTGCCGCAGGGTCATGGCTACACCTTC
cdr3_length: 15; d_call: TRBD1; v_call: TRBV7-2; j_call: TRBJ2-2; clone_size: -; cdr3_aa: CASSFTGGNTGELFF; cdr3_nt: TGTGCCAGCAGCTTTACAGGGGGGAACACCGGGGAGCTGTTTTTT
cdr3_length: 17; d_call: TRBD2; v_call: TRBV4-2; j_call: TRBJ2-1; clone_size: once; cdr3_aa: CASSQDQWREGLGEQFF; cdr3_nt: TGTGCCAGCAGCCAAGATCAATGGCGGGAGGGCCTCGGAGAGCAGTTCTTC
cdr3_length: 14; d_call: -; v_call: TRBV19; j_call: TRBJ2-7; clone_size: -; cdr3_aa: CASKEVFTSYEQYF; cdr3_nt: TGTGCCAGTAAGGAGGTGTTCACCTCCTACGAGCAGTACTTC
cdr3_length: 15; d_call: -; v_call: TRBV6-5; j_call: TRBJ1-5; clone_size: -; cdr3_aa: CASRHHRDSNQPQHF; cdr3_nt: TGTGCCAGCAGACACCACCGGGATAGCAATCAGCCCCAGCATTTT
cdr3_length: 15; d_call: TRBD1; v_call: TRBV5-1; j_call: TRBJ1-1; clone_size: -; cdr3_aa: CASSSSGGVQAEAFF; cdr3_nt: TGCGCCAGCAGCTCATCAGGGGGCGTCCAGGCTGAAGCTTTCTTT
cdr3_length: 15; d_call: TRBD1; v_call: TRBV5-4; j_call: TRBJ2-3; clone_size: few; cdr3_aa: CASSHWTGLPDTQYF; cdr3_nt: TGTGCCAGCAGTCACTGGACAGGTTTGCCAGATACGCAGTATTTT
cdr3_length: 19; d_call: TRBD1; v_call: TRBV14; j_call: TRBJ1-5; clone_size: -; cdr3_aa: CASSQKGQVQTYSNQPQHF; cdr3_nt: TGTGCCAGCAGCCAAAAGGGACAGGTACAAACTTATAGCAATCAGCCCCAGCATTTT
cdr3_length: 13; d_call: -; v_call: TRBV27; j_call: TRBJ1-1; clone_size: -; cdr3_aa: CASSLTANTEAFF; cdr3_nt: TGTGCCAGCAGCCTAACAGCAAACACTGAAGCTTTCTTT
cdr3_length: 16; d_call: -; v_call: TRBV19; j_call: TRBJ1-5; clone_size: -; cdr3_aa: CASSFTDSRQLQPQHF; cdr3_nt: TGTGCCAGTAGTTTCACAGACAGTCGACAGCTTCAGCCCCAGCATTTT
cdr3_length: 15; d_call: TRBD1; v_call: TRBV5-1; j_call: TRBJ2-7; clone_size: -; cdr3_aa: CASSLGGTGSNEQYF; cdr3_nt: TGCGCCAGCAGCTTGGGAGGGACAGGGTCCAACGAGCAGTACTTC